The present entry profiles one TCR beta chain with its context. The source of the sample is a study of T cells after yellow fever vaccination. TCRdb reanalysed the 5' RACE reads using MiXCR and keeps one entry per CDR3 protein. The repertoire holds 100,000 to 150,000 distinct CDR3 sequences, with roughly 8.2% as singletons. Germline V gene sequence: CDR1 SGHKS, CDR2 YYEKEE (reference sequence). V trimming: 0 bases; J trimming: 7 bases; junction bases outside the gene matches: 6. The CDR3 loop spans 16 amino acids. The specimen was CD8+ T cells sorted from PBMCs, collected on the day of the yellow fever booster vaccination. The chain links TRBV5-5 to TRBJ1-4, with 10 bases lining up with TRBD1. The receptor's source is a man in his late teens or twenties who received the YFV17D yellow fever vaccine. CDR3 in amino acids: CASSLERTGGGEKLFF. The CDR3 region has the DNA TGTGCCAGCAGCTTGGAAAGGACAGGGGGAGGTGAAAAACTGTTTTTT.